This record covers a single TCR beta chain. Its antigen is not identified. Primers for the PCR totalled 60 Vbeta and 13 Jbeta. The protocol was immunoSEQ multiplex PCR, while the TCRdb copy is restricted to in-frame clones and leaves out a portion. Here the sample spans about 130,000 clones, 70% to 80% being singletons. The data are from a study of cytomegalovirus exposure and HLA in healthy donors. Whole-study results and caveats: Near-uniform donor sequencing depth was presumed by presence/absence analyses.

CDR3 length equals 16 residues. V was clipped by 3 bases and J by 6 bases; unmatched bases: 8. Looked up from germline, CDR1 is SGDLS and CDR2 is YYNGEE. Sequenced sample: PBMCs. This sequence was found in a man aged 25 to 40 in good health and CMV-seronegative. This chain connects TRBV9 to TRBJ2-4; the match to TRBD2 covers 11 bases. CDR3 nucleotides: TGTGCCAGCAGCGCGACCGGGACTAGCGGCTCAAACATTCAGTACTTC. It translates to CASSATGTSGSNIQYF.